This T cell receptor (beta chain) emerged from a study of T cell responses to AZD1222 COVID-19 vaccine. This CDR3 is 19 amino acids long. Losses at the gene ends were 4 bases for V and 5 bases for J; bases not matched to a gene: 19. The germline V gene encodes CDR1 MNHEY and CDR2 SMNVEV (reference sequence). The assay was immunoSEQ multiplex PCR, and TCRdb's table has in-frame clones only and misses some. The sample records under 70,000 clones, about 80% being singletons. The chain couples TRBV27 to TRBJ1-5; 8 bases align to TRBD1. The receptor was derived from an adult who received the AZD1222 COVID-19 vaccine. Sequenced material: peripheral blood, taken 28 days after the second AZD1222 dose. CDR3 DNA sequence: TGTGCCAGCAGTTCCCGATTAACAAATCAGGGGGCGCGAGATCAGCCCCAGCATTTT. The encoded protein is CASSSRLTNQGARDQPQHF.